One and the same sample provided the 18 T cell receptor beta chains below, sequenced in a study of T cells in Graves' hyperthyroidism and ophthalmopathy. Amplification of TCR beta CDR3 regions was performed using RNA transcripts as template. The HTBI primer set served for first-round RT-PCR of the TCR CDR3. TCRdb passed the multiplex PCR reads through MiXCR, listing each CDR3 protein once. The sample has about half a million distinct CDR3 sequences, roughly 24% seen once; the top ten hold over 9%. What was sequenced was blood. The receptor source for this set is a woman aged 25 to 45 with Graves' ophthalmopathy.

This clonotype was picked up many times. The chain combines TRBV10-3 with TRBJ1-2; D uncertain. The CDR3 sequence is 14 residues long. Germline V gene sequence: CDR1 ENHRY, CDR2 SYGVKD. V lost 0 bases and J 5 bases, leaving 10 bases between the germline ends. The CDR3 DNA is TGTGCCATCAGTGAGTCGGTTGCAGATTATGGCTACACCTTC. This gives the protein CAISESVADYGYTF.

Many counts were recorded for this clonotype. The chain is built from TRBV29-1 and TRBJ1-3, with D tentatively TRBD1 (5 bases). The V gene lost 3 bases and the J gene lost 9 bases, with 15 bases spanning the gap. Germline-derived CDR1 and CDR2 are SQVTM and ANQGSEA. There are 13 residues in the CDR3. The CDR3, as DNA: TGCAGCGTTGACGCGCCAGGGAGCATCACCATATATTTT. It specifies CSVDAPGSITIYF. Variable domain in full (rest from reference TRBV29-1 and TRBJ1-3): SAVISQKPSRDICQRGTSLTIQCQVDSQVTMMFWYRQQPGQSLTLIATANQGSEATYESGFVIDKFPISRPNLTFSTLTVSNMSPEDSSIYLCSVDAPGSITIYFGEGSWLTVV.

The CDR3 bases are TGTGCCAGCGGACAAGACTGGGCCCTCTCCTACGAGCAGTACTTC. Translated: CASGQDWALSYEQYF. The V gene is TRBV6-1, the J gene TRBJ2-7; tentative D call: TRBD1 (5 bases). V lost 8 bases and J 0 bases, leaving 17 bases between the germline ends. The CDR3 length is 15 residues. Germline V CDR1 and CDR2: MNHNS, SASEGT.

The rearrangement joins TRBV4-1 to TRBJ2-7; no clear D. CDR1 MGHRA and CDR2 YSYEKL come from the germline V gene. Trimming left V 1 base short and J 5 bases short, with 15 bases between. CDR3 length: 15 residues. CDR3 in DNA: TGCGCCAGCAGCCAAGTACCCCGAGAAGGCCACGAGCAGTACTTC. Protein product: CASSQVPREGHEQYF.

The rearrangement uses TRBV12-3 or TRBV12-4 and TRBJ1-2, with unresolved D. Trimming pared 6 bases from V and 2 bases from J, leaving 13 bases between. The CDR3 has 14 residues. Written as DNA, the CDR3 is TGTGCCAGCAGGACTACGGACCTGAACTATGGCTACACCTTC. Amino acids: CASRTTDLNYGYTF.

Remarks on this clonotype: At one boundary the junction diverges from the germline segment, which might be a read error. This chain connects TRBV10-3 to TRBJ1-3; no firm D call. The CDR3 contains 15 residues. Germline CDR1 ENHRY, CDR2 SYGVKD. CDR3 residues: CAISDPGHSGNSIYF. As DNA, the CDR3 is TGTGCCATCAGTGACCCAGGCCACTCTGGAAACTCCATATATTTT.

This clonotype has only a few counts. The chain employs TRBV19 and TRBJ1-1, with 7 bases aligning to TRBD1. The CDR3 is 15 amino acids. Losses at the gene ends were 2 bases for V and 1 base for J; bases not matched to a gene: 4. The V gene's germline CDR1 is LNHDA and CDR2 SQIVND (reference sequence). The CDR3 here is CASSIPGTANTEAFF. CDR3 DNA sequence: TGTGCCAGTAGTATACCCGGGACAGCGAACACTGAAGCTTTCTTT.

This clonotype was seen at least ten times. The V and J genes are TRBV20-1 and TRBJ2-5; D might be TRBD1 (5 bases). The CDR3 totals 10 residues. Germline CDR1 is DFQATT and CDR2 is SNEGSKA (reference sequence). Between the trimmed V and J ends, which lost 7 bases and 6 bases, there was a span of 9 bases. The CDR3, as DNA: TGCAGTGTAGGGGCTAAGACCCAGTACTTC. This sequence encodes CSVGAKTQYF.

Comment on this clonotype: A read error may be the cause here, since a much bigger clone is one base away. The J gene is TRBJ1-1, the V gene TRBV11-2; the match to TRBD1 covers 7 bases. This CDR3 is 12 amino acids long. The germline CDR1 and CDR2 sequences are SGHAT and FQNNGV. As DNA, the CDR3 is TGTGCCAGCACTGACAGGGTCACTGAAGCTTGCTTT. Translation gives CASTDRVTEACF.

Ten or more counts support this clonotype. This chain connects TRBV6-1 to TRBJ1-2, with D unresolved. The germline V gene has CDR1 MNHNS and CDR2 SASEGT. The CDR3 is 14 residues long. The germline V and J ends were trimmed by 4 bases and 8 bases, with 17 bases remaining between them. CDR3 sequence (DNA): TGTGCCAGCAGTGGAATGGGTCGGGTGGGCGGCTACACCTTC. Its protein is CASSGMGRVGGYTF.

This clonotype was recorded many times. The chain links TRBV20-1 to TRBJ2-7; D is ambiguous. The length of the CDR3 is 11 residues. Trimming removed 1 base from V and 6 bases from J, with 7 bases in between. CDR1 and CDR2 (germline): DFQATT, SNEGSKA (reference sequence). The CDR3 DNA sequence: TGCAGTGCTAGAGGAGAGGTCGAGCAGTACTTC. Its translation is CSARGEVEQYF.

The V and J genes are TRBV7-9 and TRBJ1-2; 7 nucleotides line up with TRBD1. The CDR3 is made up of 14 amino acids. The V and J ends lost 5 bases and 7 bases, in that order; junction bases with no gene match: 10. The germline V gene has CDR1 SEHNR and CDR2 FQNEAQ (reference sequence). The CDR3 loop reads CASSMETGNVGYTF. CDR3 in DNA: TGTGCCAGCAGCATGGAGACAGGGAATGTTGGCTACACCTTC.

This clonotype was recorded many times. V and J are TRBV6-1 and TRBJ1-1; D is ambiguous. The CDR3 loop spans 11 amino acids. The germline CDR1 and CDR2 sequences are MNHNS and SASEGT. V dropped 8 bases and J dropped 1 base, with 5 bases sitting between them. CDR3 sequence reads: CASGRNTEAFF. The CDR3 bases are TGTGCCAGCGGTCGGAACACTGAAGCTTTCTTT.

This clonotype was seen many times. This chain uses TRBV18 with TRBJ2-5; 9 bases map to TRBD2. Germline CDR1 KGHSH, CDR2 LQKENI. The CDR3 covers 14 residues. The trim removed 5 bases at V and 2 bases at J, leaving 3 bases unmatched. The CDR3 is CASSGLALQETQYF. The CDR3 DNA reads as TGTGCCAGCTCAGGACTAGCGCTACAAGAGACCCAGTACTTC. The full variable domain, rest sourced from reference TRBV18 and TRBJ2-5, is NAGVMQNPRHLVRRRGQEARLRCSPMKGHSHVYWYRQLPEEGLKFMVYLQKENIIDESGMPKERFSAEFPKEGPSILRIQQVVRGDSAAYFCASSGLALQETQYFGPGTRLLVL.

The table lists this clonotype with many counts. The V gene is TRBV7-9, the J gene TRBJ2-7; D possibly corresponds to TRBD1 (6 bases). Trimming removed 1 base at V and 3 bases at J, with 13 bases between. Germline V CDR1 and CDR2: SEHNR, FQNEAQ (reference sequence). The CDR3 loop spans 15 amino acids. The DNA of the CDR3 is TGTGCCAGCAGCTTAGGGGCAGGGGAAAACTACGAGCAGTACTTC. Translating gives CASSLGAGENYEQYF. The full variable domain, its missing parts supplied by reference TRBV7-9 and TRBJ2-7, is DTGVSQNPRHKITKRGQNVTFRCDPISEHNRLYWYRQTLGQGPEFLTYFQNEAQLEKSRLLSDRFSAERPKGSFSTLEIQRTEQGDSAMYLCASSLGAGENYEQYFGPGTRLTVT.

The table lists this clonotype with many counts. The V call is TRBV27, the J call TRBJ2-7; possible D gene TRBD1, 6 bases. Trimming pared 2 bases from V and 6 bases from J, leaving 11 bases between. Looked up from germline, CDR1 is MNHEY and CDR2 is SMNVEV (reference sequence). The CDR3 is 13 amino acids. The CDR3 DNA is TGTGCCAGCAGTTTAAATTCAGGGGCCGAGCAGTACTTC. Its protein is CASSLNSGAEQYF.

CDR3 sequence: CASTRQGSETQYF. The CDR3 bases are TGTGCCAGCACTCGACAGGGATCCGAGACCCAGTACTTC. The rearrangement uses TRBV6-1 and TRBJ2-5, with TRBD1 matching over 7 bases. Germline trimming cut 7 bases from V and 5 bases from J; bases unmatched to any gene: 7. The CDR3 extends over 13 amino acids. CDR1 and CDR2 from the germline V gene are MNHNS and SASEGT.

In this sample, this clonotype turned up many times. The gene calls are TRBV12-3 or TRBV12-4 and TRBJ2-7; perhaps TRBD1 as D (5 bases). Trimming shortened V by 1 base and J by 2 bases, and 12 bases separated the two germline ends. CDR3 size: 15 residues. The CDR3 sequence is CASSLETGSTYEQYF. The CDR3 nucleotides are TGTGCCAGCAGTTTAGAAACAGGATCAACCTACGAGCAGTACTTC.